This TCR beta chain is drawn from a study of blood T cell repertoires in COVID-19. V lost 5 bases, J lost 0 bases, and 10 bases lay in between. Germline V lookup: CDR1 KGHDR, CDR2 SFDVKD. This CDR3 region has 15 residues. TCRdb's copy holds only in-frame clones and misses some; the assay was immunoSEQ multiplex PCR. Counted here are some 230,000 clones, about 88% occurring once; the ten biggest clones make up 2.9%. J is TRBJ1-5 and V is TRBV24-1; D is unresolved. The specimen was peripheral blood. This clonotype was obtained from a man in his forties or fifties who had recovered from COVID-19. The CDR3 sequence: CATSGSTDSNQPQHF. The CDR3 DNA reads TGTGCCACCAGTGGCTCTACAGATAGCAATCAGCCCCAGCATTTT.